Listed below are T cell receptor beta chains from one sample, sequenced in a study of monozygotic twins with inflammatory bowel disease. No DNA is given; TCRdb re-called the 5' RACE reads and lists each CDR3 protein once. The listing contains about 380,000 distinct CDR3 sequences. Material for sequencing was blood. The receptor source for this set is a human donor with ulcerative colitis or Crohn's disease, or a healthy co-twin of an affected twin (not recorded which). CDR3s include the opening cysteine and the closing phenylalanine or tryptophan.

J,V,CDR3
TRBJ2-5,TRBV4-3,CASSQDPSGGVETQYF
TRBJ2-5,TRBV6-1,CASRRAGANILETQYF
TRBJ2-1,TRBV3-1,CASSLTSGGGNEQFF
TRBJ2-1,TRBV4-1,CASSQEGGAAYNEQFF
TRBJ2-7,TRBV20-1,CSARDPRGSGHEQYF
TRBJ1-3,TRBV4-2,CASSQLGNTIYF
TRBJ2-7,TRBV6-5,CASSYLGTAVSYEQYF
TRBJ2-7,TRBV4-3,CASSARSRGGDEQYF
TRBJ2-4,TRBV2,CASRIRVNIQYF
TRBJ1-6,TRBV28,CASSLRDRRLSPLHF
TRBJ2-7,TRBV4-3,CASSQDHVTPTYEQYF
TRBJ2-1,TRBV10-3,CAMRQGASYNEQFF
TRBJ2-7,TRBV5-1,CASSLVTSGGLEQYF
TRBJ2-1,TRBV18,CASSTRGTLLAGSYNEQFF
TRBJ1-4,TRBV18,CASSPLSEKLFF
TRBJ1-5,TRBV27,CASAQSSRVSQPQHF
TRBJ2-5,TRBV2,CASSEALLDFGGQGTFMGKTQYF
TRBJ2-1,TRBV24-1,CATSDLGGGRNNEQFF
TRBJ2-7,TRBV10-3,CAISESDTNYEQYF
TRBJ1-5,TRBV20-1,CSARALTGERNQPQHF
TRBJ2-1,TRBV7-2,CASSLVVLREQFF
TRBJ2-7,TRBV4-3,CASSQADRGAYEQYF
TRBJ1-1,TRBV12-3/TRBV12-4,CASSKGQGYTEAFF
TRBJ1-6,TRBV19,CASSFRGQGEGSPLHF
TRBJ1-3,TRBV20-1,CSAKKTAVGPGNTIYF
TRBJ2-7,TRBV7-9,CASSVAGEGYEQYF
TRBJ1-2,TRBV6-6,CASNPVNYGYTF
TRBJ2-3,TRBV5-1,CASSIGGPTDTQYF
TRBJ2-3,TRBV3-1,CASSPRTSGGYYTQYF
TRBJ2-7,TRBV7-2,CASNLAGGRSEQYF
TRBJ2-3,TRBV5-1,CASSTGQGDTDTQYF
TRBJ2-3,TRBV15,CATSRDWRTGITDTQYF